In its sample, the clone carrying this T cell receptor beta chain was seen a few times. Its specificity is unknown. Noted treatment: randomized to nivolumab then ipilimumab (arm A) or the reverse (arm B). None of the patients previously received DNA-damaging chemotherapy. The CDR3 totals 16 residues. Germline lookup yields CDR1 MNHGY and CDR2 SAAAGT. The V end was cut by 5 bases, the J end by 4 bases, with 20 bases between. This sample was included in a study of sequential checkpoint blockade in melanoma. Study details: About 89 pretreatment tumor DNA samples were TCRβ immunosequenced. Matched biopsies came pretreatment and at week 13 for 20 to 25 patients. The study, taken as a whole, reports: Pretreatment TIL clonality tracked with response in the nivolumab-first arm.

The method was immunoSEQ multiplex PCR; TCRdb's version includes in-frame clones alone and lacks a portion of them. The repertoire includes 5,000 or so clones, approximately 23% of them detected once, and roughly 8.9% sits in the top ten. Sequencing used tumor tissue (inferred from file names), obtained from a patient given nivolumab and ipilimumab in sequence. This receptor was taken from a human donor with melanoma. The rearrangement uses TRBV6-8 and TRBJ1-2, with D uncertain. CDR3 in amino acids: CASSVLAGLLGYGYTF. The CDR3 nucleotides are TGTGCCAGCAGTGTTTTAGCAGGCCTGCTAGGCTATGGCTACACCTTC.